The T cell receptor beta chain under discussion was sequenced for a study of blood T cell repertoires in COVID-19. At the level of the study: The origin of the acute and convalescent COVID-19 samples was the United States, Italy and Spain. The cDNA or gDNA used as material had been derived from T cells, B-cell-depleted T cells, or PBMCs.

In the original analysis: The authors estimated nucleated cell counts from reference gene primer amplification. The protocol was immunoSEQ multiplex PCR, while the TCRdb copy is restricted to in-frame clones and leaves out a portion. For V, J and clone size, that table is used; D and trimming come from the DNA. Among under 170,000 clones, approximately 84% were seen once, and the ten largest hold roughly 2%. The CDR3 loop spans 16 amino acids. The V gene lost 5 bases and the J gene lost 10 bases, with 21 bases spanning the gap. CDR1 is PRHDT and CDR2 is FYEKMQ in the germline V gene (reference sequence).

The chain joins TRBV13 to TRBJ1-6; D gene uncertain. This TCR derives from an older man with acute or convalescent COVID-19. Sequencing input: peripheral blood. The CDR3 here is CASSPPSAGADSPLHF. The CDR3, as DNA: TGTGCCAGCAGCCCCCCGTCAGCAGGAGCGGACTCACCCCTCCACTTT.